This TCR beta chain was profiled in a study of radiotherapy plus CTLA-4 blockade in lung cancer. Here immunoSEQ multiplex PCR was the method, and the copy in TCRdb shows in-frame clones only, minus some. This table holds roughly 46,000 clones, approximately 76% found once. The V end lost 3 bases, the J end lost 4 bases, and 16 bases lay between the germline ends. The CDR3 length is 16 residues. The germline gives CDR1 SGHRS, CDR2 YFSETQ. This receptor was identified in a human donor with non-small cell lung cancer who had stable disease on radiotherapy plus ipilimumab. This sample comprised peripheral blood, obtained from a patient treated with radiotherapy plus ipilimumab. The chain carries TRBV5-1 and TRBJ2-2; D tentatively fits TRBD1 or TRBD2 (6 bases each). DNA for the CDR3: TGCGCCAGCAGCTCCTCGGGGGCAGGCACCACCGGGGAGCTGTTTTTT. It specifies CASSSSGAGTTGELFF.